This T cell receptor beta chain was retrieved from a study of Ad26.COV2.S vaccination and SARS-CoV-2 variants. In regard to this clone: What it binds is unknown.

This table comes from immunoSEQ multiplex PCR, and its TCRdb copy is limited to in-frame clones, with some not included. Among around 450,000 clones listed, roughly 90% were seen once. Treatment specified: some 20 received Ad26.COV2.S at low or high dose, single or two shots; roughly five received placebo; per-sample allocation not given. Day 63 following the first vaccine or placebo injection was when the samples were taken. A Boston donor was an adult aged 18-55 years. Whole-study results and caveats: Total T cell responses, in the TCR breadth and depth analyses, may have been underestimated. Comparable non-spike TCR breadth was observed in vaccine and placebo recipients.

The source is a person between 18 and 65 years old who received the Ad26.COV2.S COVID-19 vaccine or a placebo. Sequences were derived from peripheral blood, sampled in a trial of Ad26.COV2.S vaccine versus placebo.

CDR3 in amino acids: CASRVRETPNEKLFF. In DNA, the CDR3 is TGTGCCAGCAGGGTCAGGGAGACACCTAATGAAAAACTGTTTTTT. The chain carries TRBV2 and TRBJ1-4, with a possible D match to TRBD1 (5 bases). V was trimmed by 6 bases and J by 3 bases, leaving 14 bases between them. CDR3 length: 15 residues. Germline assignment: CDR1 SNHLY and CDR2 FYNNEI.